Below, 14 T cell receptor beta chains from the same sample are listed, as sequenced in a study of CD8 T cells in Susac syndrome. After extraction with the RNeasy kit, 0.5 to 1 ug of the RNA was reverse transcribed using random hexamers. TCRdb itself ran the immunoSEQ multiplex PCR reads through MiXCR, one entry per CDR3 protein. The sample has 95,000 to 150,000 distinct CDR3 sequences, around 96% seen once; the top ten hold roughly 0.091%. The sample consisted of CD4+ T cells from PBMCs. The source is a human donor in good health.

The gene calls are TRBV7-6 and TRBJ1-4, with TRBD1 identical over 9 bases. CDR3 length: 18 amino acids. Germline CDR1 reads SGHVS; CDR2 reads FNYEAQ. J gave up 3 bases and V 5 bases, and 13 bases lay outside the gene matches. The CDR3 here is CASSPKGQGFHSNEKLFF. In DNA, the CDR3 is TGTGCCAGCAGCCCGAAAGGACAGGGGTTCCATTCTAATGAAAAACTGTTTTTT.

A remark on this clonotype: At one end, the junction sequence differs from germline, possibly due to a read error. The chain uses TRBV25-1 and TRBJ2-1; maybe TRBD2 (6 bases). This CDR3 is built from 13 residues. The germline V gene encodes CDR1 MGHDK and CDR2 SYGVNS. In DNA, the CDR3 is TGCGCCAGCAGTGGGGGGAACTACAATGAGCAGTTCTTC. This codes for CASSGGNYNEQFF.

The rearrangement links TRBV29-1 to TRBJ2-7; TRBD1 matches 7 bases. Germline V gives CDR1 SQVTM, CDR2 ANQGSEA. Germline trimming cut 7 bases from V and 6 bases from J; bases unmatched to any gene: 6. CDR3 length: 11 residues. CDR3 in DNA: TGCAGCGGAAGGAGACAGGGCGAGCAGTACTTC. Translation gives CSGRRQGEQYF.

The rearrangement links TRBV9 to TRBJ1-1; a possible D gene is TRBD1 (6 bases). This CDR3 has 14 amino acids. CDR1 SGDLS and CDR2 YYNGEE come from the germline V gene. The germline V and J ends were trimmed by 4 bases and 5 bases, with 15 bases remaining between them. In DNA, the CDR3 is TGTGCCAGCAGCAAAACGACAGGCACGACTGAAGCTTTCTTT. Translated: CASSKTTGTTEAFF.

This chain links TRBV9 with TRBJ2-1; D remains ambiguous. V lost 4 bases and J lost 3, with 11 bases in between. The CDR3 runs to 14 residues. Germline CDR1 and CDR2: SGDLS and YYNGEE. DNA of the CDR3: TGTGCCAGCAGCCCCCAATTGGACTACAATGAGCAGTTCTTC. Amino acid sequence: CASSPQLDYNEQFF. The full variable domain, rest sourced from reference TRBV9 and TRBJ2-1, is DSGVTQTPKHLITATGQRVTLRCSPRSGDLSVYWYQQSLDQGLQFLIQYYNGEERAKGNILERFSAQQFPDLHSELNLSSLELGDSALYFCASSPQLDYNEQFFGPGTRLTVL.

This rearrangement joins TRBV13 to TRBJ1-2, with a possible D match to TRBD1 (5 bases). This CDR3 has 14 residues. The V end was cut by 5 bases, the J end by 1 base, with 11 bases between. Germline CDR1 and CDR2: PRHDT and FYEKMQ (reference sequence). The chain's CDR3 is CASSGDRGNYGYTF. For the CDR3, the DNA is TGTGCCAGCAGCGGAGACAGAGGTAACTATGGCTACACCTTC.

V usage is TRBV20-1 and J usage is TRBJ2-3; TRBD2 matches at 10 bases. Germline-derived CDR1 and CDR2 are DFQATT and SNEGSKA (reference sequence). The CDR3 spans 15 residues. Unmatched junction bases numbered 6, after V lost 5 bases and J lost 1 base. This CDR3 is CSAHMGTSGTDTQYF. In DNA, the CDR3 is TGCAGTGCTCATATGGGGACTAGCGGCACAGATACGCAGTATTTT.

This clonotype was seen just once. The V call is TRBV10-2, the J call TRBJ2-5; D possibly corresponds to TRBD1 (5 bases). The CDR3 covers 12 residues. V was shortened by 4 bases and J by 4 bases, with 7 bases between the two germline ends. Germline V lookup: CDR1 WSHSY, CDR2 SAAADI. The CDR3, as DNA: TGCGCCAGCAGTGCAAGGGGAGAGACCCAGTACTTC. Translating gives CASSARGETQYF.

This clonotype was counted once. The rearrangement joins TRBV9 to TRBJ2-7; D not certain. This CDR3 region has 13 residues. Germline V lookup: CDR1 SGDLS, CDR2 YYNGEE. V was cut by 2 bases and J by 2 bases, with 8 bases left in between. CDR3 sequence reads: CASSVAGAYEQYF. In nucleotides, the CDR3 is TGTGCCAGCAGCGTGGCAGGAGCCTACGAGCAGTACTTC. The variable domain in full, completed from reference TRBV9 and TRBJ2-7, reads DSGVTQTPKHLITATGQRVTLRCSPRSGDLSVYWYQQSLDQGLQFLIQYYNGEERAKGNILERFSAQQFPDLHSELNLSSLELGDSALYFCASSVAGAYEQYFGPGTRLTVT.

The CDR3 DNA reads TGCGCCAGCAGCCTCGGGGGACAGGGGCCCACAGATACGCAGTATTTT. It translates to CASSLGGQGPTDTQYF. The chain employs TRBV5-1 and TRBJ2-3; 10 bases match TRBD1. CDR1 is SGHRS, CDR2 YFSETQ, per germline. The CDR3 consists of 16 residues. Unmatched junction bases numbered 7, after V lost 4 bases and J lost 2 bases.

This sequence joins TRBV9 and TRBJ1-2, with D perhaps TRBD1 (5 bases). Germline values: CDR1 SGDLS, CDR2 YYNGEE. The CDR3 covers 16 residues. V dropped 2 bases and J dropped 0 bases, with 14 bases sitting between them. As DNA, the CDR3 is TGTGCCAGCAGCGTTCGTGGGGCGTTTACTAACTATGGCTACACCTTC. It encodes CASSVRGAFTNYGYTF.

This chain joins TRBV20-1 and TRBJ1-5, with 7 bases lining up with TRBD1. The V and J ends lost 0 bases and 3 bases, in that order; junction bases with no gene match: 8. Germline assignment: CDR1 DFQATT and CDR2 SNEGSKA (reference sequence). This CDR3 contains 16 residues. CDR3 region: CSARDRGGVNNQPQHF. CDR3 in DNA: TGCAGTGCTAGAGATCGAGGGGGCGTCAACAATCAGCCCCAGCATTTT.

The chain couples TRBV6-5 to TRBJ2-7, with a weak D call TRBD1 (6 bases). Germline V gene sequence: CDR1 MNHEY, CDR2 SVGAGI. This CDR3 has 14 residues. Trimming took 2 bases from V and 2 from J, leaving 10 bases between them. For the CDR3, the DNA is TGTGCCAGCAGTTACCCGGGACAAGCCTACGAGCAGTACTTC. Protein product: CASSYPGQAYEQYF.

V gene TRBV30 combines with J gene TRBJ2-3; 7 nucleotides line up with TRBD2. The CDR3 totals 14 residues. CDR1 and CDR2 from the germline V gene are GTSNPN and SVGIG (reference sequence). The DNA for the CDR3 is TGTGCTATCGGTGTGGGAGGGCTCACAGATACGCAGTATTTT. It codes for CAIGVGGLTDTQYF.